The clone carrying this T cell receptor beta chain appeared a few times. This sample was taken from a study of blood T cell repertoires in COVID-19. About the research overall: Nucleic acid was either cDNA or gDNA, and it came from T cells, B-cell-depleted T cells, or PBMCs.

CDR1 is SGHTA, CDR2 FQGTGA, per germline. V trimming: 7 bases; J trimming: 7 bases; junction bases outside the gene matches: 1. The CDR3 sequence is 11 residues long. TCRdb's table, derived via immunoSEQ multiplex PCR, lists solely in-frame clones and lacks some. The sample lists around 250,000 clones, over 80% occurring once. This sequence joins TRBV7-3 and TRBJ2-4, with 7 bases identical to TRBD2. Sequencing was done on a sample of peripheral blood. The receptor comes from a man aged 25 to 45 who had recovered from COVID-19. CDR3 nucleotides: TGTGCCAGCATGCGGGGGAACATTCAGTACTTC. This codes for CASMRGNIQYF.